Listed below are T cell receptor beta chains from one sample, sequenced in a study of cytomegalovirus exposure and HLA in healthy donors. Clones were sequenced by immunoSEQ multiplex PCR, and TCRdb holds only the in-frame ones, with some missing. Among about 150,000 clones, about 73% were seen once, and the ten largest hold roughly 2%. The sequenced material came from PBMCs. The receptor source for this set is a woman aged 60-75 years in good health and CMV-seropositive. Each CDR3 is given with its conserved first and last residue. D genes are given only for firm matches. The size entry is marked missing in some rows and otherwise reads once, few, many or a size class.

DNA: TGTGCCAGCAGTTTATCAAGCGGGAGGAGAGGCGCAGATACGCAGTATTTT
CDR3: CASSLSSGRRGADTQYF
V: TRBV28
J: TRBJ2-3
D: TRBD2
size: NA

DNA: TGCAGCGTTGAGGGGGGTATGAACACTGAAGCTTTCTTT
CDR3: CSVEGGMNTEAFF
V: TRBV29-1
J: TRBJ1-1
D: NA
size: few

DNA: TGTGCCAGCCAAACCGGGACTAGTGCTTACGAGCAGTACTTC
CDR3: CASQTGTSAYEQYF
V: TRBV6-6
J: TRBJ2-7
D: TRBD2
size: once

DNA: TGTGCCAGCAGTTCGGAAACCGGGACAGGGGATCCAGCTTTCTTT
CDR3: CASSSETGTGDPAFF
V: TRBV6-5
J: TRBJ1-1
D: TRBD1
size: few

DNA: TGTGCCAGCAGCAGGGGGGACTATGGCTACACCTTC
CDR3: CASSRGDYGYTF
V: TRBV6-5
J: TRBJ1-2
D: TRBD1
size: NA

DNA: TGTGCCAGTACTACGGACAGACTCATGAACACTGAAGCTTTCTTT
CDR3: CASTTDRLMNTEAFF
V: TRBV19
J: TRBJ1-1
D: NA
size: NA

DNA: TGTGCCAGCAGCACCTCCTCTAGCCATGAGCAGTTCTTC
CDR3: CASSTSSSHEQFF
V: TRBV7-3
J: TRBJ2-1
D: NA
size: NA

DNA: TGTGCCAGCTCACCGACTAATAGCAATCAGCCCCAGCATTTT
CDR3: CASSPTNSNQPQHF
V: TRBV18
J: TRBJ1-5
D: NA
size: NA

DNA: TGTGCCAGCCAGCGAAGCAGGACAGGGACTTATGGCTACACCTTC
CDR3: CASQRSRTGTYGYTF
V: TRBV6-5
J: TRBJ1-2
D: TRBD1
size: NA

DNA: TGTGCCAGCGGGACAGGCTACGAGCAGTACTTC
CDR3: CASGTGYEQYF
V: TRBV19
J: TRBJ2-7
D: TRBD1
size: NA

DNA: TGTGCCAGCAGCCAACTGACAGACGGCTACGAGCAGTACTTC
CDR3: CASSQLTDGYEQYF
V: TRBV7-6
J: TRBJ2-7
D: NA
size: NA

DNA: TGCGCCAGCAGCGCCCGGACAGCAAACACCGGGGAGCTGTTTTTT
CDR3: CASSARTANTGELFF
V: TRBV5-1
J: TRBJ2-2
D: NA
size: few

DNA: TGCGCCAGCAGCTTGGGGGACAGGGGGCACACAGATACGCAGTATTTT
CDR3: CASSLGDRGHTDTQYF
V: TRBV5-1
J: TRBJ2-3
D: TRBD1
size: NA

DNA: TGTGCCAGCAGCCTAGCGGGAGTGAACACCGGGGAGCTGTTTTTT
CDR3: CASSLAGVNTGELFF
V: TRBV7-2
J: TRBJ2-2
D: TRBD2
size: NA

DNA: TGTGCCAGCAGTTTATCGATAGGACACTCTGGAAACACCATATATTTT
CDR3: CASSLSIGHSGNTIYF
V: TRBV27
J: TRBJ1-3
D: NA
size: NA

DNA: TGCGCCAGCAGCTTAAGGTTGGAGACAGGCAACACTGAAGCTTTCTTT
CDR3: CASSLRLETGNTEAFF
V: TRBV5-1
J: TRBJ1-1
D: NA
size: few

DNA: TGTGCCACCGCACCTGCCGGACTCTCTGGAAACACCATATATTTT
CDR3: CATAPAGLSGNTIYF
V: TRBV19
J: TRBJ1-3
D: NA
size: NA

DNA: TGTGCCAGCAGTGAGGGTAGCGGGAGTACAGATACGCAGTATTTT
CDR3: CASSEGSGSTDTQYF
V: TRBV6-1
J: TRBJ2-3
D: TRBD2
size: few

DNA: TGTGCCAGCAGCGAGTGGGGACAGACCACAGATACGCAGTATTTT
CDR3: CASSEWGQTTDTQYF
V: TRBV9
J: TRBJ2-3
D: TRBD1
size: NA

DNA: TGCGCCAGCAGCCTTTGGACTCAAACCGAGCAGTTCTTC
CDR3: CASSLWTQTEQFF
V: TRBV5-1
J: TRBJ2-1
D: NA
size: NA

DNA: TGCGCCAGCAGCTTGGTTGCAGGCATCAATCAGCCCCAGCATTTT
CDR3: CASSLVAGINQPQHF
V: TRBV5-1
J: TRBJ1-5
D: NA
size: NA

DNA: TGTGCCAGCAGTTTATCAGCGGGGGGTGGGGAGCTGTTTTTT
CDR3: CASSLSAGGGELFF
V: TRBV28
J: TRBJ2-2
D: TRBD2
size: NA

DNA: TGCGCCAGCAGCTTGGTAGGAGCGGTGTTTGGAGAGACCCAGTACTTC
CDR3: CASSLVGAVFGETQYF
V: TRBV5-1
J: TRBJ2-5
D: NA
size: NA

DNA: TGTGCCAGCAGCTTAGATGGCTCTTCCTACAATGAGCAGTTCTTC
CDR3: CASSLDGSSYNEQFF
V: TRBV7-9
J: TRBJ2-1
D: NA
size: NA

DNA: TGTGCCAGCAGCTCGACTAAGAGGCAGTTCTTC
CDR3: CASSSTKRQFF
V: TRBV28
J: TRBJ2-1
D: NA
size: NA

DNA: TGTGCCAGCAGCTTAGGGGCAGGGGGAGGCACTGAAGCTTTCTTT
CDR3: CASSLGAGGGTEAFF
V: TRBV7-8
J: TRBJ1-1
D: TRBD1
size: NA

DNA: TGTGCCAGTAGGGAGGGGAAGGACACTGAAGCTTTCTTT
CDR3: CASREGKDTEAFF
V: TRBV19
J: TRBJ1-1
D: NA
size: NA

DNA: TGTGCCAGTACCGGGAGGGGGAGGAATGAGCAGTTCTTC
CDR3: CASTGRGRNEQFF
V: TRBV19
J: TRBJ2-1
D: TRBD2
size: few

DNA: TGCGCCAGCAGTATCGGGACATCAGATACGCAGTATTTT
CDR3: CASSIGTSDTQYF
V: TRBV27
J: TRBJ2-3
D: NA
size: NA

DNA: TGTGCCAGCCAGACTAGCGGGAGGTTAGTGTACTTC
CDR3: CASQTSGRLVYF
V: TRBV28
J: TRBJ2-7
D: TRBD2
size: NA

DNA: TGTGCCAGCAGCTCCCCCCAGGCTCAGCCCCAGCATTTT
CDR3: CASSSPQAQPQHF
V: TRBV28
J: TRBJ1-5
D: NA
size: few

DNA: TGCGCCAGCAGCTTAACGGCAGGGGCAGATACGCAGTATTTT
CDR3: CASSLTAGADTQYF
V: TRBV5-1
J: TRBJ2-3
D: NA
size: NA

DNA: TGTGCCAGTAGTATCGGGGGAGCTAACACTGAAGCTTTCTTT
CDR3: CASSIGGANTEAFF
V: TRBV19
J: TRBJ1-1
D: NA
size: NA

DNA: TGTGCCAGCAGTTTAATGGGACAGGGGAGCACTGAAGCTTTCTTT
CDR3: CASSLMGQGSTEAFF
V: TRBV27
J: TRBJ1-1
D: TRBD1
size: few

DNA: TGTGCCAGCAGTTACCCTAAGACTAGCAATCTTGAGCAGTTCTTC
CDR3: CASSYPKTSNLEQFF
V: TRBV6-6
J: TRBJ2-1
D: TRBD2
size: NA

DNA: TGTGCCAGCAGTGCAGACACCGTCCAAGTTGGCTACACCTTC
CDR3: CASSADTVQVGYTF
V: TRBV2
J: TRBJ1-2
D: NA
size: NA

DNA: TGTGCCAGCAGTTCTCTTCCGGGGGATCTATATGGGGCCAACGTCCTGACTTTC
CDR3: CASSSLPGDLYGANVLTF
V: TRBV27
J: TRBJ2-6
D: NA
size: NA

DNA: TGTGCCAGCAGCCCGGTGATTAATGACAATGAGCAGTTCTTC
CDR3: CASSPVINDNEQFF
V: TRBV5-6
J: TRBJ2-1
D: NA
size: NA

DNA: TGCGCCAGCAGCTTCGCTAGCGGAGGCTTGAACACTGAAGCTTTCTTT
CDR3: CASSFASGGLNTEAFF
V: TRBV5-1
J: TRBJ1-1
D: NA
size: NA

DNA: TGTGCCAGCAGTCTCAGCGGGAGGAGAGATACGCAGTATTTT
CDR3: CASSLSGRRDTQYF
V: TRBV28
J: TRBJ2-3
D: TRBD2
size: once

DNA: TGCAGCGTCCTTTTGGGGGGAGCCGGCGACGGTTGGGATACGCAGTATTTT
CDR3: CSVLLGGAGDGWDTQYF
V: TRBV29-1
J: TRBJ2-3
D: NA
size: NA

DNA: TGTGCCAGCAGCCGACCTCAGGTGGCCTACGAGCAGTACTTC
CDR3: CASSRPQVAYEQYF
V: TRBV6-1
J: TRBJ2-7
D: NA
size: once

DNA: TGCGCCAGCAGCCCCGGACTAGCGGGAGGGCCCTCGGCAGATACGCAGTATTTT
CDR3: CASSPGLAGGPSADTQYF
V: TRBV5-1
J: TRBJ2-3
D: TRBD2
size: NA

DNA: TGTGCCAGCAGTGCCCAGGGGGTTTTACATGAGCAGTTCTTC
CDR3: CASSAQGVLHEQFF
V: TRBV2
J: TRBJ2-1
D: TRBD1
size: NA

DNA: TGTGCCACCTCAAGGGGTGGTACAGACGAGCAGTACTTC
CDR3: CATSRGGTDEQYF
V: TRBV6-5
J: TRBJ2-7
D: NA
size: NA

DNA: TGTGCCAGCAGCTACCCTGGAGGGAGGGGCTACACCTTC
CDR3: CASSYPGGRGYTF
V: TRBV7-9
J: TRBJ1-2
D: NA
size: NA

DNA: TGTGCCAGCAGTCAAAACACCGGGGAGCTGTTTTTT
CDR3: CASSQNTGELFF
V: TRBV2
J: TRBJ2-2
D: NA
size: NA

DNA: TGTGCCAGCAGCGTAGAGGGGGCGAACACTGAAGCTTTCTTT
CDR3: CASSVEGANTEAFF
V: TRBV9
J: TRBJ1-1
D: TRBD1
size: NA

DNA: TGTGCCAGCAGCCCCCCCGTCACAGATACGCAGTATTTT
CDR3: CASSPPVTDTQYF
V: TRBV9
J: TRBJ2-3
D: NA
size: NA

DNA: TGTGCCAGCATCTCGCAGGTCAATGAGCAGTTCTTC
CDR3: CASISQVNEQFF
V: TRBV28
J: TRBJ2-1
D: NA
size: NA

DNA: TGCGCCAGCAGCTTCGGAGGGACAGGGTTCAACAATGAGCAGTTCTTC
CDR3: CASSFGGTGFNNEQFF
V: TRBV5-1
J: TRBJ2-1
D: TRBD1
size: NA

DNA: TGTGCCAGCAGCTCCTTTGCGTCCTCTGGAAACACCATATATTTT
CDR3: CASSSFASSGNTIYF
V: TRBV5-6
J: TRBJ1-3
D: NA
size: NA

DNA: TGTGCCAGCAGTTACTCAGGGACAGGCTATTACAATGAGCAGTTCTTC
CDR3: CASSYSGTGYYNEQFF
V: TRBV6-5
J: TRBJ2-1
D: TRBD1
size: NA

DNA: TGTGCCAGCACCCCGGGAATTTATAGCAATCAGCCCCAGCATTTT
CDR3: CASTPGIYSNQPQHF
V: TRBV6-6
J: TRBJ1-5
D: NA
size: NA

DNA: TGTGCCAGCAGCTTCTTTGGAGCGGGTGTAGCCAAAAACATTCAGTACTTC
CDR3: CASSFFGAGVAKNIQYF
V: TRBV5-4
J: TRBJ2-4
D: NA
size: few

DNA: TGTGCCAGCAGCTTGGGCGGGAGTCTCACCGGGGAGCTGTTTTTT
CDR3: CASSLGGSLTGELFF
V: TRBV5-4
J: TRBJ2-2
D: TRBD2
size: NA

DNA: TGTGCCAGCACTTTAGGGGATGGCTACACCTTC
CDR3: CASTLGDGYTF
V: TRBV2
J: TRBJ1-2
D: NA
size: NA

DNA: TGTGCCTGGACTAGCGGGAGCTTGTCCGGGGAGCTGTTTTTT
CDR3: CAWTSGSLSGELFF
V: TRBV30
J: TRBJ2-2
D: TRBD2
size: NA